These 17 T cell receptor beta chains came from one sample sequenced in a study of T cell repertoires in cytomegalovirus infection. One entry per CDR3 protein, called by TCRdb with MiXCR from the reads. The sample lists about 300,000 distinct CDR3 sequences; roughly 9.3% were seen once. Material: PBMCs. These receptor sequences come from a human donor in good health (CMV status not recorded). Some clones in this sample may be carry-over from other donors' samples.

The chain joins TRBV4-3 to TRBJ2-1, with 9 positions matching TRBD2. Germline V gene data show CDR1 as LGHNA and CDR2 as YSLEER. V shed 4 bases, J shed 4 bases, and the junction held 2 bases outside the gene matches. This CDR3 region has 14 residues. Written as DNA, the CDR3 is TGCGCCAGCAGCCGAAGCGGGGGGTACAATGAGCAGTTCTTC. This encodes CASSRSGGYNEQFF.

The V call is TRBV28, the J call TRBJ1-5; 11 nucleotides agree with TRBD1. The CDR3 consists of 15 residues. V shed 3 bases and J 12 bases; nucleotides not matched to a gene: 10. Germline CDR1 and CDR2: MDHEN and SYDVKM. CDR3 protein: CASSFTGQGAGIQHF. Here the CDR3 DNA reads TGTGCCAGCAGTTTTACAGGACAGGGGGCAGGAATCCAGCATTTT.

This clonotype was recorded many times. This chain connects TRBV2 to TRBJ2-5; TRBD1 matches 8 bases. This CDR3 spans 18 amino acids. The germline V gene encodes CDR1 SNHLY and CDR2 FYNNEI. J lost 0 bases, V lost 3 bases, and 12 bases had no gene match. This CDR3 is CASSESRARGPYQETQYF. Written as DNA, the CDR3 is TGTGCCAGCAGTGAGTCGAGGGCCAGGGGGCCGTACCAAGAGACCCAGTACTTC.

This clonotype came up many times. CDR3 bases: TGTGCCAGCAGCGACGGGGGAAACATTCAGTACTTC. It yields the protein CASSDGGNIQYF. The chain carries TRBV6-5 and TRBJ2-4; D may be TRBD2 (6 bases). Germline-derived CDR1 and CDR2 are MNHEY and SVGAGI. Trimming left V 6 bases short and J 6 bases short, with 9 bases between. This CDR3 region has 12 residues.

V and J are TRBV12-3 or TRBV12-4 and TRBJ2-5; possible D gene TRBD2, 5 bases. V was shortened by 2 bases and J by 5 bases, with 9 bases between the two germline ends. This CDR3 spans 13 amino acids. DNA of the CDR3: TGTGCCAGCAGTTTATCAGCGGCGGAGACCCAGTACTTC. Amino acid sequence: CASSLSAAETQYF.

The CDR3, as DNA: TGTGTCAGCAGGCGACAGCCCTATTACGAGCAGTACGTC. Amino acid sequence: CVSRRQPYYEQYV. The V gene is TRBV2, the J gene TRBJ2-7; maybe TRBD1 (5 bases). Germline V lookup: CDR1 SNHLY, CDR2 FYNNEI. This CDR3 has 13 amino acids.

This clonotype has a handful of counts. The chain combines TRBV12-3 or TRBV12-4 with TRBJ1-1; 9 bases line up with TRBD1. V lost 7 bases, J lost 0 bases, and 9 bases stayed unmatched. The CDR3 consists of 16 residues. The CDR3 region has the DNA TGTGCCAGCACCCTACGGACAGGGGCTCTGAACACTGAAGCTTTCTTT. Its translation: CASTLRTGALNTEAFF.

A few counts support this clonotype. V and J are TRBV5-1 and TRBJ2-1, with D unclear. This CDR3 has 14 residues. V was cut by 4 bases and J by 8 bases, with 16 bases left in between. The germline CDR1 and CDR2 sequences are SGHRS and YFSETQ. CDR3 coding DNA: TGCGCCAGCAGCAACCGGGCCGTCGTCCATGAGCAGTTCTTC. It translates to CASSNRAVVHEQFF.

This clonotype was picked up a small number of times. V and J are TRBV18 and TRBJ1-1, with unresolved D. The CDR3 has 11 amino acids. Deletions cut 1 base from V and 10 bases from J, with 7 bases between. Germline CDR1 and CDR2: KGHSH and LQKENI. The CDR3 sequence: CASSPQKLAFF. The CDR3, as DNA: TGTGCCAGCTCACCACAAAAGTTAGCTTTCTTT.

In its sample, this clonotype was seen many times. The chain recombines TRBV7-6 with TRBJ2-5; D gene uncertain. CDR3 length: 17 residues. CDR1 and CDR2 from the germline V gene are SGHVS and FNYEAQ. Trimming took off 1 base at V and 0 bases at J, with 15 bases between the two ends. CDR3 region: CASSLVGLGRYQETQYF. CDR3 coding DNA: TGTGCCAGCAGCTTAGTAGGTTTGGGTCGGTACCAAGAGACCCAGTACTTC.

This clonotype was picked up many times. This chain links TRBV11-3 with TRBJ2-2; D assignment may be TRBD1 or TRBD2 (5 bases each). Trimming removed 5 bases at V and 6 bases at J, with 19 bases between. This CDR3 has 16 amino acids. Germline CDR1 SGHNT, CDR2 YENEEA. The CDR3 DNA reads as TGTGCCAGCAGCAACATCCGGGGCCAGTTCGCCGGGGAGCTGTTTTTT. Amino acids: CASSNIRGQFAGELFF.

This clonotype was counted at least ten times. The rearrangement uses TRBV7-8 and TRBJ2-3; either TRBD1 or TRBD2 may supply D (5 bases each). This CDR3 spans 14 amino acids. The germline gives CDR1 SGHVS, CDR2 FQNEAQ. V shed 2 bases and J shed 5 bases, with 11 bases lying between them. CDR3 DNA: TGTGCCAGCAGCTTAATATTTGGGGGAGATACGCAGTATTTT. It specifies CASSLIFGGDTQYF.

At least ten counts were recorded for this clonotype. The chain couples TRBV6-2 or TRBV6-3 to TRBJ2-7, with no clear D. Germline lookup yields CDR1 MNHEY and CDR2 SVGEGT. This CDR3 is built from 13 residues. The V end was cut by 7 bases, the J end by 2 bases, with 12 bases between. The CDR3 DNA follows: TGTGCCAGCACTGCTGGGGTGGCCTACGAGCAGTACGTC. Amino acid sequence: CASTAGVAYEQYV.

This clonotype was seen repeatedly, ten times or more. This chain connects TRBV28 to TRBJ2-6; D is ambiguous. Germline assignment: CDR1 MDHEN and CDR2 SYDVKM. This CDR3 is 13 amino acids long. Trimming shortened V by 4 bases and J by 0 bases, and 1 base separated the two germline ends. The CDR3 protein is CASSYSGANVLTF. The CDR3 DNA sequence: TGTGCCAGCAGTTACTCTGGGGCCAACGTCCTGACTTTC.

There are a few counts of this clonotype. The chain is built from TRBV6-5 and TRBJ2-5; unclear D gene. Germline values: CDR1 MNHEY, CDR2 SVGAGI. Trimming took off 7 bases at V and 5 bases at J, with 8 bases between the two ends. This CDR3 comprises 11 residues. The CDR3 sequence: CASTWVETQYF. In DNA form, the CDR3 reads TGTGCCAGCACTTGGGTGGAGACCCAGTACTTC.

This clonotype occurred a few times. The CDR3 DNA reads as TGTGCCAGCAAAGACAAAGGAGTTAGCAATCAGCCCCAGCATTTT. Amino acid sequence: CASKDKGVSNQPQHF. The rearrangement joins TRBV2 to TRBJ1-5; no clear D. The CDR3 sequence is 15 residues long. Germline values: CDR1 SNHLY, CDR2 FYNNEI. The V end lost 7 bases, the J end lost 0 bases, and 13 bases lay between the germline ends.

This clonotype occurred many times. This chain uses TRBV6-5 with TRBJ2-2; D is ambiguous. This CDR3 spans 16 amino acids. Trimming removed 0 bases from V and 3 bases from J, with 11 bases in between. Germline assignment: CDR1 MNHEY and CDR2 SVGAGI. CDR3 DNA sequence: TGTGCCAGCAGTTACTCCACCCCAGAATACACCGGGGAGCTGTTTTTT. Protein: CASSYSTPEYTGELFF.